This is a list of T cell receptor beta chains from one sample in a study of blood T cell repertoires in COVID-19. This table comes from immunoSEQ multiplex PCR, and its TCRdb copy is limited to in-frame clones, with some not included. The sample lists about 100,000 clones; roughly 89% were seen once. The material sequenced was peripheral blood. These receptors were taken from a man in his 70s with active or convalescent COVID-19. The CDR3 runs from the conserved cysteine through the conserved F or W. The D gene is left open where the match is weak. The listing skips clone size in some rows; elsewhere it reads once, few, many or a size class.

clone size	D gene	J gene	V gene	CDR3 DNA	CDR3 protein
few	-	TRBJ1-4	TRBV2	TGTGCCAGCAGCCCAGGGGAGTATGAGGAAAAACTGTTTTTT	CASSPGEYEEKLFF
-	-	TRBJ2-1	TRBV5-1	TGCGCCAGCAGCTTGGTTGGGGCCAATGAGCAGTTCTTC	CASSLVGANEQFF
-	TRBD1	TRBJ2-1	TRBV24-1	TGTGCCACCAGTGACCCTACTACAGGGGGGTCGTCCAATGAGCAGTTCTTC	CATSDPTTGGSSNEQFF
-	TRBD1	TRBJ1-5	TRBV6-6	TGTGCCAGCAGTCCCGGGACAGGGGGCTTTTATAGCAATCAGCCCCAGCATTTT	CASSPGTGGFYSNQPQHF
-	-	TRBJ2-1	TRBV5-1	TGCGCCAGCAGCTTGGTGGCAGGCTCCTACAATGAGCAGTTCTTC	CASSLVAGSYNEQFF
-	TRBD2	TRBJ2-3	TRBV5-5	TGTGCCAGCAGCTTGGGACTAGCGGGGGCTAGCACAGATACGCAGTATTTT	CASSLGLAGASTDTQYF
-	TRBD2	TRBJ2-3	TRBV18	TGTGCCAGCTCACCAGCTCCGGGACTAGCCCAGTTTACGCAGTATTTT	CASSPAPGLAQFTQYF
-	TRBD2	TRBJ2-2	TRBV9	TGTGCCAGCAGCGTAGAGCGGGGGGAAAACGGGGAGCTGTTTTTT	CASSVERGENGELFF
-	-	TRBJ1-1	TRBV5-1	TGCGCCAGCAGCTTGGGGACTCAGAACACTGAAGCTTTCTTT	CASSLGTQNTEAFF
once	-	TRBJ2-1	TRBV5-8	TGTGCCAGCAGCCTCAGGGGGGCCCCCTCCCACGAGCAGTTCTTC	CASSLRGAPSHEQFF
-	-	TRBJ2-3	TRBV3-1/TRBV3-2	TGTGCCAGCAGCCAGCGGGGAAGAGGCACAGATACGCAGTATTTT	CASSQRGRGTDTQYF
-	-	TRBJ1-4	TRBV5-1	TGCGCCAGCACTGCATCAGGGTTTGGAGAAAAACTGTTTTTT	CASTASGFGEKLFF
-	TRBD1	TRBJ1-5	TRBV5-6	TGTGCCAGCAGTTCGAACAGGGGGTCTCGGCAGCCCCAGCATTTT	CASSSNRGSRQPQHF
-	-	TRBJ1-6	TRBV5-5	TGTGCCAGCAGCTTGTCGGGAGATGGATCACCCCTCCACTTT	CASSLSGDGSPLHF
-	TRBD1	TRBJ1-4	TRBV19	TGTGCCAGTAGTACTGCCGGGACAGGGGGGGAAAAACTGTTTTTT	CASSTAGTGGEKLFF
few	TRBD1	TRBJ2-3	TRBV16	TGTGCCAGCAGCCTTTTCGGGACAGTTGGCACAGATACGCAGTATTTT	CASSLFGTVGTDTQYF
-	TRBD2	TRBJ2-3	TRBV29-1	TGCAGCGTCATCGCGGGGGGCACAGATACGCAGTATTTT	CSVIAGGTDTQYF
-	-	TRBJ2-5	TRBV29-1	TGCAGCGTTGAAGATCACAGGGATCTCCTAAAATGGGAGACCCAGTACTTC	CSVEDHRDLLKWETQYF
-	TRBD1	TRBJ2-7	TRBV6-5	TGTGCCAGCTCCGTCGACAGGGCCCGCTCCTACGAGCAGTACTTC	CASSVDRARSYEQYF
-	TRBD2	TRBJ2-1	TRBV2	TGTGCCAGCATTGCCGGGACTAGCGGGGGGGCCTCCTACAATGAGCAGTTCTTC	CASIAGTSGGASYNEQFF
-	TRBD2	TRBJ2-1	TRBV30	TGTGCCTGGAGTACTAGCGGGGGGGCCGGATTTCTGTTCTTC	CAWSTSGGAGFLFF
-	TRBD1	TRBJ1-2	TRBV29-1	TGCAGCGTTGAAGAATCGACAGGACAGGGGGTTCTATATGGCTACACCTTC	CSVEESTGQGVLYGYTF
-	-	TRBJ1-2	TRBV28	TGTGCCAGCAGTTTAAGGACAGAAGTTTCCGGCTACACCTTC	CASSLRTEVSGYTF
-	TRBD2	TRBJ2-5	TRBV28	TGTGCCAGCAGTCGGGGGGGAGTCCAAGAGACCCAGTACTTC	CASSRGGVQETQYF
-	-	TRBJ1-3	TRBV30	TGTGCCTGGAGTGTAGTCAGCTCTGGAAACACCATATATTTT	CAWSVVSSGNTIYF
-	-	TRBJ1-2	TRBV19	TGTGCCAGTAGTATAGAAGGAGAAGTAGGCCGGCGACACTATGGCTACACCTTC	CASSIEGEVGRRHYGYTF
-	-	TRBJ1-6	TRBV28	TGTGCCAGCAGTCCTACAGGGCTTTCACCCCTCCACTTT	CASSPTGLSPLHF